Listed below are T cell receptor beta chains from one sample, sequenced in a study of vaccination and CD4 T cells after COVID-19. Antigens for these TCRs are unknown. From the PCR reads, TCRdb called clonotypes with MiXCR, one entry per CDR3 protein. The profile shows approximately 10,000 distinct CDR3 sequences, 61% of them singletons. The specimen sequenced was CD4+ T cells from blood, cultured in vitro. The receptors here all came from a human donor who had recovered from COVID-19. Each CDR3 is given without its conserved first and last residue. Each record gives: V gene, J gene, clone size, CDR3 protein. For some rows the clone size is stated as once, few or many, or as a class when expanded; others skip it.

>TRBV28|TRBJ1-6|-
ASSTPGQYNSPLH
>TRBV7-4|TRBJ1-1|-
ASSLGFMQGADTEAF
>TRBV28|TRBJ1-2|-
ASSVQGNYGYT
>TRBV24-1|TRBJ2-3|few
ATSDFSGSTDTQY
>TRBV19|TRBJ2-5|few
ASSLRWTGRGETQY
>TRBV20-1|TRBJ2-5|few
SAPSGTPNQETQY
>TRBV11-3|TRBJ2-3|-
ASSRTSGRTDTQY
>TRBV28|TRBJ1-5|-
ASSLISGGYQPQH
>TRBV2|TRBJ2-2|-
ASRIERAGELF
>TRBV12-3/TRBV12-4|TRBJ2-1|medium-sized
ATSTSGGALEQF
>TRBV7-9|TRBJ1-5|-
ASSLTANQPQH
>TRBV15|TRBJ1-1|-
ATRNGGTEAF
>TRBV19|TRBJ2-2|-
ASSMGNTGELF
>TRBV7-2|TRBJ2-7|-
ASSLEAIHYEQY
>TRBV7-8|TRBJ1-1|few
ASSSQGFSDEAF
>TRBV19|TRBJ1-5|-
ASSIVWTGNQPQH
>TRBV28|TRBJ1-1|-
ASSLQRPTGATEAF
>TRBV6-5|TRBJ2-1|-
ASSYRLGRYNEQF
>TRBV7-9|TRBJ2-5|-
ASSLIAGTRETQY
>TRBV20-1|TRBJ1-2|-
SARVQQVYGYT
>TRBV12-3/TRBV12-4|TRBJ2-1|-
ASSTNRWNEQF
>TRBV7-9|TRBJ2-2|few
ASSLADVGGTGELF
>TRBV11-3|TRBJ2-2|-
ASSPWVGGDTGELF
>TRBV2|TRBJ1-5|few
ASSEQGYQPQH
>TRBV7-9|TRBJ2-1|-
ASSSYPVNEQF
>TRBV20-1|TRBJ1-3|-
SVLIPRFSGTTIY
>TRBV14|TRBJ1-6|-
ASSEGNRVYSPLH
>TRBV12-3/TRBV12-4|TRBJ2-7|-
ASKGAGGSSYEQY
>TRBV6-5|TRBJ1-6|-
ASSYHFLRENSPLH
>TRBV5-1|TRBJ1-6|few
ASSFDRGNSPLH
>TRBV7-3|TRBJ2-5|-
ASSFRGETQY